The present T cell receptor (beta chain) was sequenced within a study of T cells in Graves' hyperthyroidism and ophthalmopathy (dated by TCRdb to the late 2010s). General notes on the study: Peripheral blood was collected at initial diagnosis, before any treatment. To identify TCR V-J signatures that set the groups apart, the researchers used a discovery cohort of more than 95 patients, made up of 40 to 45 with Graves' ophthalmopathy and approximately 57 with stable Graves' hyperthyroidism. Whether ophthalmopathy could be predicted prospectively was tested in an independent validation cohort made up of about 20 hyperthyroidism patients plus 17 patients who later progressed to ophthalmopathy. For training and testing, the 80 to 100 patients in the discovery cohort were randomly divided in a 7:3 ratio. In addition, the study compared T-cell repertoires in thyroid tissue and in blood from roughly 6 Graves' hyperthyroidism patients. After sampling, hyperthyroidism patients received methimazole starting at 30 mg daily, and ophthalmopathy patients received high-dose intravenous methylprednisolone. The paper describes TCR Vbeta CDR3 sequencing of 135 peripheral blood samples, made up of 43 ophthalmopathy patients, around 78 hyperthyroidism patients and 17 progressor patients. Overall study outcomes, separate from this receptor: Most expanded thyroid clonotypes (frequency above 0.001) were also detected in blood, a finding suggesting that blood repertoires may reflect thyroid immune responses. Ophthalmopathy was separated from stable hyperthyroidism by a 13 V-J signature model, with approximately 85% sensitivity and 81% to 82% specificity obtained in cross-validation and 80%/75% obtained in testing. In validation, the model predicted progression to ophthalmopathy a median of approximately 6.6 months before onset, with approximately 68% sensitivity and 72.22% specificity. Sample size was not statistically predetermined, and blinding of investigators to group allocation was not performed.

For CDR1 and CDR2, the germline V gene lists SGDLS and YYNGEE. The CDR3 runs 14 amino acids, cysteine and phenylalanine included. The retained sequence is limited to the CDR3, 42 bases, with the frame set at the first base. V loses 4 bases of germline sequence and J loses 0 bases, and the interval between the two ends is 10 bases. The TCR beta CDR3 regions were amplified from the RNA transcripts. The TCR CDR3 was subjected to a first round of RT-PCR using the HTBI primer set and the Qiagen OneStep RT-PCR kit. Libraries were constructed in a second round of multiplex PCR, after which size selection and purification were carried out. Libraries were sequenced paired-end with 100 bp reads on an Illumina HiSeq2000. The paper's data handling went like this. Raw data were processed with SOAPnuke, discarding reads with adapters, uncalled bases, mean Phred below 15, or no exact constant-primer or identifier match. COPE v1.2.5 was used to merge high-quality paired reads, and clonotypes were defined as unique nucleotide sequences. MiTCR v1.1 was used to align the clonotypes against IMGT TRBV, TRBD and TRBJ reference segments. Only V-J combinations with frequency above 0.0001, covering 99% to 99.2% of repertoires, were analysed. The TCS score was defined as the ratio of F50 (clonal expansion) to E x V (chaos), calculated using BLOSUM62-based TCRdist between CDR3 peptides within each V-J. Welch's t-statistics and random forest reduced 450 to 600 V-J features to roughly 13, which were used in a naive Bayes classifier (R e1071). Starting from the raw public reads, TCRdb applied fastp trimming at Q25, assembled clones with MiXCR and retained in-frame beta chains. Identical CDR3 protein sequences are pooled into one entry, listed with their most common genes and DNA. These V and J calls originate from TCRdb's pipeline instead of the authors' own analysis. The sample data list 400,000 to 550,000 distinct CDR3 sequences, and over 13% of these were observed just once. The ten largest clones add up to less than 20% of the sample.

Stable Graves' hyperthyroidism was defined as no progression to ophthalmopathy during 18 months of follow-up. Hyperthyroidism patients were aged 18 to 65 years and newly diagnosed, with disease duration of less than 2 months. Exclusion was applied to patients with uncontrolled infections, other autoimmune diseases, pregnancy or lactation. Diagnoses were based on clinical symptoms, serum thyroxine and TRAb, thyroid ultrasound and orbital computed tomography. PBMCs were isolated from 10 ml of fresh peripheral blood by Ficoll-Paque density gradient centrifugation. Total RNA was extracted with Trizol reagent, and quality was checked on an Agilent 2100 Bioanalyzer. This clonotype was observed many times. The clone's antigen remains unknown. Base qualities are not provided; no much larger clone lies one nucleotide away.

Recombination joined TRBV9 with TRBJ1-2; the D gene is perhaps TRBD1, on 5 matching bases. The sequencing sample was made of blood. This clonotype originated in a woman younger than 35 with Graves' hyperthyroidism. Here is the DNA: TGTGCCAGCAGCCACAGGATAGCTAACTATGGCTACACCTTC. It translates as CASSHRIANYGYTF. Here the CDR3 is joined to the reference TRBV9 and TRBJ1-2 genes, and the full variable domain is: DSGVTQTPKHLITATGQRVTLRCSPRSGDLSVYWYQQSLDQGLQFLIQYYNGEERAKGNILERFSAQQFPDLHSELNLSSLELGDSALYFCASSHRIANYGYTFGSGTRLTVV.